This passage covers 3 T cell receptor beta chains from one sample sequenced in a study of blood T cell repertoires in COVID-19 (dated by TCRdb to the early 2020s). The method behind the library was the immunoSEQ multiplex PCR assay. TCRdb's version of the immuneACCESS table is confined to in-frame rearrangements and falls short of the full clone set. An unresolved V gene accounts for under half of the shortfall where checked; the remainder is of unknown origin. This sample holds tens of thousands of clones; about 92% were observed only once. The ten largest clones represent more than 0.85% of the sample. The specimen was peripheral blood. The receptors were sampled from a woman aged 50 to 60 in a cohort sampled during active COVID-19.

This chain joins TRBV7-2 and TRBJ2-7; D unresolved. CDR1 is SGHTA and CDR2 is FQGNSA in the germline V gene. This CDR3 has 15 residues. V was shortened by 1 base and J by 1 base, with 11 bases between the two germline ends. The CDR3 coding sequence is TGTGCCAGCAGCTTAGGGTATATCTATTCCTACGAGCAGTACTTC. Translation: CASSLGYIYSYEQYF.

The chain uses TRBV6-5 and TRBJ1-1; no reliable D call. Germline V gene sequence: CDR1 MNHEY, CDR2 SVGAGI. The V end lost 5 bases, the J end lost 5 bases, and 18 bases lay between the germline ends. The CDR3 length is 15 residues. The chain's CDR3 is CASSPWVGRSTEAFF. CDR3 DNA: TGTGCCAGCAGTCCGTGGGTCGGGAGGAGTACTGAAGCTTTCTTT.

The chain is built from TRBV28 and TRBJ2-1; D gene unclear. V lost 3 bases and J lost 7, with 7 bases in between. Looked up from germline, CDR1 is MDHEN and CDR2 is SYDVKM. The CDR3 is made up of 12 amino acids. CDR3 sequence (DNA): TGTGCCAGCAGTTTTCGGCGGAATGAGCAGTTCTTC. It codes for CASSFRRNEQFF.